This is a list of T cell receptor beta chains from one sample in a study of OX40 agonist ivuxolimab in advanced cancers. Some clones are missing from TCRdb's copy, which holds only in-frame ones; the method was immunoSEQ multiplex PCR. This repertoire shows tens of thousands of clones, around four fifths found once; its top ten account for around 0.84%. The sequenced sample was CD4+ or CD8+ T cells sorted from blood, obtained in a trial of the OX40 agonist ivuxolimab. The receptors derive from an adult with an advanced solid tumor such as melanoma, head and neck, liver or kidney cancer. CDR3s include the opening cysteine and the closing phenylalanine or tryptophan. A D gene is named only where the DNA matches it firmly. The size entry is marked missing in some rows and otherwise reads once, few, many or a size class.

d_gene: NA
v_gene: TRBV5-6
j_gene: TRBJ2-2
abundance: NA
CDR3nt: TGTGCCAGCAGTTCCCGGACGGGGCCGGCCAGGGAGCTGTTTTTT
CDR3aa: CASSSRTGPARELFF

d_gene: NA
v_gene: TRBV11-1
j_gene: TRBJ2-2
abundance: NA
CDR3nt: TGTGCCAGCAGCCGACAGTTCACCGGGGAGCTGTTTTTT
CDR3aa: CASSRQFTGELFF

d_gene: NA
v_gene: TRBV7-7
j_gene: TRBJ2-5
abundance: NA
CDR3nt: TGTGCTAGCAGCTTAAATGGTGAAGAGACCCAGTACTTC
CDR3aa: CASSLNGEETQYF

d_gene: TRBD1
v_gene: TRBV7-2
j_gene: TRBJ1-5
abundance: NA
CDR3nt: TGTGCCAGCAGCTCACAGGGGGCTGTCAATCAGCCCCAGCATTTT
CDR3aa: CASSSQGAVNQPQHF

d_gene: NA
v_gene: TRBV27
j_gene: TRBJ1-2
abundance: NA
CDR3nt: TGTGCCAGCAGTCTCCAGGGCGACTATGGCTACACCTTC
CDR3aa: CASSLQGDYGYTF

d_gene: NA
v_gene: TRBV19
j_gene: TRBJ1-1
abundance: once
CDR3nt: TGTGCCAGTAGTCCCCGGGCTGAGAGCTACTTAAGCCGTGAAGCTTTCTTT
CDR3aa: CASSPRAESYLSREAFF

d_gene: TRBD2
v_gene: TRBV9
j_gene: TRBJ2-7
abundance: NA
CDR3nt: TGTGCCAGCAGCCCCGGGAATAGCGGGGCCCCTTACGAGCAGTACTTC
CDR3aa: CASSPGNSGAPYEQYF

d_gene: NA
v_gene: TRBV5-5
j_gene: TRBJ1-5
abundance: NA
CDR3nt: TGTGCCAGCAGCATGGAGGGAGTAGCCAATCAGCCCCAGCATTTT
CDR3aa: CASSMEGVANQPQHF

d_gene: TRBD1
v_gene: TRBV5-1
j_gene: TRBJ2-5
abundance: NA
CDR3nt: TGCGCCAGCAGCATGAACAGGGGTAGTGCGGAGACCCAGTACTTC
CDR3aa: CASSMNRGSAETQYF

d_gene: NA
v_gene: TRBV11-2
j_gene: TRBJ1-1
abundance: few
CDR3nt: TGTGCCAGCCGAACCAAGACGGGGAACACTGAAGCTTTCTTT
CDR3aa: CASRTKTGNTEAFF

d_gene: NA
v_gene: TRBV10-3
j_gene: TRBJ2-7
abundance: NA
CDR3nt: TGTGCCATCAGTGAAAGGACAGATGACTACGAGCAGTACTTC
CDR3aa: CAISERTDDYEQYF

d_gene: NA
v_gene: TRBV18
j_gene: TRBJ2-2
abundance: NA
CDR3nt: TGTGCCAGCTCACGTCGACAAACCTACACCGGGGAGCTGTTTTTT
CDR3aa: CASSRRQTYTGELFF

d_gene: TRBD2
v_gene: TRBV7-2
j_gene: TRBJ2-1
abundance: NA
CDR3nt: TGTGCCAGCAGCTTATCGGGGGGGCCCCTCTATGAGCAGTTCTTC
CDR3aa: CASSLSGGPLYEQFF

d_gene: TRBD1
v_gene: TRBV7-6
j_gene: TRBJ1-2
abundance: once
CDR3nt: TGTGCCAGCAGCTTAGCCGCATGGAGGGGGCGGGGCTATGGCTACACCTTC
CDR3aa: CASSLAAWRGRGYGYTF

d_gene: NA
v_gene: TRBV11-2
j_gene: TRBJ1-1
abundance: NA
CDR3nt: TGTGCCAGCGGGGGGAACACTGAAGCTTTCTTT
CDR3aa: CASGGNTEAFF

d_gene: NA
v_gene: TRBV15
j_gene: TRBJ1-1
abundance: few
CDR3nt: TGTGCCACCAGCAGAGATGCGGGTGAAGCTTTCTTT
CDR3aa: CATSRDAGEAFF

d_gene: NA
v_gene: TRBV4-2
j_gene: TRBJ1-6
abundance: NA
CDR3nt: TGTGCCAGCAGCCCTACGGGGGACTCACCCCTCCACTTT
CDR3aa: CASSPTGDSPLHF

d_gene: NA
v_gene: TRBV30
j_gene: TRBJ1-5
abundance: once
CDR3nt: TGTGCCTGGAGTGGTTCTTTCAATCAGCCCCAGCATTTT
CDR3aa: CAWSGSFNQPQHF

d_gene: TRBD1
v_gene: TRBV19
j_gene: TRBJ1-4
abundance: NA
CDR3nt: TGTGCCAGTAGTGCGGACAGGGTGGAAGAAAAACTGTTTTTT
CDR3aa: CASSADRVEEKLFF

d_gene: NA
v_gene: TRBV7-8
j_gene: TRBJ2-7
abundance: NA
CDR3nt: TGTGCCAGCAGCTTAGGTGTCAGGGGACCGTACGAGCAGTACTTC
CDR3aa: CASSLGVRGPYEQYF

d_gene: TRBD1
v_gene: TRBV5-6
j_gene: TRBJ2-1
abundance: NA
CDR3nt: TGTGCCAGCACCAACGGACAGGGCCGGGAGCAGTTCTTC
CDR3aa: CASTNGQGREQFF

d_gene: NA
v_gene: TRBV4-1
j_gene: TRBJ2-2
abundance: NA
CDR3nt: TGCGCCAGCAGCCCCCGTACCACCGGGGAGCTGTTTTTT
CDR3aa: CASSPRTTGELFF

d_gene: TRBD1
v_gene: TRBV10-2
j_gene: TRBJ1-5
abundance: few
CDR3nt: TGCGCCAGCAGCCTACAGGGGAATCAGCCCCAGCATTTT
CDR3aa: CASSLQGNQPQHF

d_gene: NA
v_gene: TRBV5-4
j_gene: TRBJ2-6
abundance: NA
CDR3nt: TGTGCCAGCAGCGGAGGGGGCAATGGGGCCAACGTCCTGACTTTC
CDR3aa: CASSGGGNGANVLTF

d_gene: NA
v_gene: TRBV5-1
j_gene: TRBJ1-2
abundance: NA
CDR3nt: TGCGCCAGCAGCTCCGGGGACTACTATGGCTACACCTTC
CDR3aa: CASSSGDYYGYTF

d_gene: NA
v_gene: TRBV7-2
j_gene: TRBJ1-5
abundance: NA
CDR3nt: TGTGCCAGCAGCTTAGCCGCTGAACAGCCCCAGCATTTT
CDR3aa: CASSLAAEQPQHF

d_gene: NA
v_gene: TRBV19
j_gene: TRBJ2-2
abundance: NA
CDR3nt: NA
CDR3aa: CASTSGAQNTGELFF

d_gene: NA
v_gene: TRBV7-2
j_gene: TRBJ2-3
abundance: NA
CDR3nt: TGTGCCGGCAGCTTGGGGGCTAGCACAGATACGCAGTATTTT
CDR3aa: CAGSLGASTDTQYF

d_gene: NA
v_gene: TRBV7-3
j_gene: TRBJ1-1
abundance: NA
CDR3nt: TGTGCCAGCAGCTTTCAGGAAAACACTGAAGCTTTCTTT
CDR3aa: CASSFQENTEAFF

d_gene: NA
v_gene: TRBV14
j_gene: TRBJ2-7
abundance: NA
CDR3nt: TGTGCCAGCAGCCAAACCCACGGACTGCTTACCTACGAGCAGTACTTC
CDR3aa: CASSQTHGLLTYEQYF

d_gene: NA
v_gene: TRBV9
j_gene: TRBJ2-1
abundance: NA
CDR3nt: TGTGCCAGCAGCGTTAGGGGGGACAGCTCCTACAATGAGCAGTTCTTC
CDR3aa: CASSVRGDSSYNEQFF

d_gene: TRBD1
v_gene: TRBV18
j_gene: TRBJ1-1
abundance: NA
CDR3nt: TGTGCCAGCTCACCACGAACGGGGACAGCCGATCCGATGAACACTGAAGCTTTCTTT
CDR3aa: CASSPRTGTADPMNTEAFF

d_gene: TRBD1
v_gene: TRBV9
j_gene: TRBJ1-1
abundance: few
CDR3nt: TGTGCCAGCAGCGTAGGTGGACAGGGGCCTGAAGCTTTCTTT
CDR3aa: CASSVGGQGPEAFF

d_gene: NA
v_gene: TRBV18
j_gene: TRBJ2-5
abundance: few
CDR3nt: TGTGCCAGCTCACCACCCAGTATAGAGACCCAGTACTTC
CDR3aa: CASSPPSIETQYF

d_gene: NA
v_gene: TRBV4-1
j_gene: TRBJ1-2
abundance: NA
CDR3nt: TGCGCCAGCAGCCAAGGGGCAGGGCTGGGCTATGGCTACACCTTC
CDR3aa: CASSQGAGLGYGYTF

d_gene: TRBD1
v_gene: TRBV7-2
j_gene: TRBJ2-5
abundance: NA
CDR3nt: TGTGCCAGCAGCCTTACTACAGGGGGTCAACAAGAGACCCAGTACTTC
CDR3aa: CASSLTTGGQQETQYF

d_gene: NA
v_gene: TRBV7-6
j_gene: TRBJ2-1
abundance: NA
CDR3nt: TGTGCCAGCAGCTTAGTTGCGGGCCCCAACTCCTACAATGAGCAGTTCTTC
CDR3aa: CASSLVAGPNSYNEQFF

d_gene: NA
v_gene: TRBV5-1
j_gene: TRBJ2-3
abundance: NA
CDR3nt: TGCGCCAGCAGTCGGGACTCTACTGGGGGTACGCAGTATTTT
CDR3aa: CASSRDSTGGTQYF

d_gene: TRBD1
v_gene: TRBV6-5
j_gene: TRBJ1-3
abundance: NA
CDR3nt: TGTGCCAGCAGATTACAGGGGAGTACGGGAAACACCATATATTTT
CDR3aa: CASRLQGSTGNTIYF

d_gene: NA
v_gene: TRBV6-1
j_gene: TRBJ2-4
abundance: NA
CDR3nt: TGTGCCAGCAGTGGGTTAGGGGCCAAAAACATTCAGTACTTC
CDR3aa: CASSGLGAKNIQYF

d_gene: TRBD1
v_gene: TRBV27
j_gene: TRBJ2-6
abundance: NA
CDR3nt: TGTGCCAGCAGTCAGGGACAGTTCTCTGGGGCCAACGTCCTGACTTTC
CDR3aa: CASSQGQFSGANVLTF

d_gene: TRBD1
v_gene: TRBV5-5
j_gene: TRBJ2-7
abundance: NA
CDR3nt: TGTGCCAGCAGCCGGGGACAGGCGCCGCTCGAGCAGTACTTC
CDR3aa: CASSRGQAPLEQYF

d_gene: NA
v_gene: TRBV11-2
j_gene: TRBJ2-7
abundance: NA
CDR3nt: TGTGCCAGCAGCTTAGATCCGGGGCCCTACGAGCAGTACTTC
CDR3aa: CASSLDPGPYEQYF

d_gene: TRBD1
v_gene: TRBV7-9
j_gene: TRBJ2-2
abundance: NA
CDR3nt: TGTGCCAGCACCATGGGACAGGGTGACACCGGGGAGCTGTTTTTT
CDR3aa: CASTMGQGDTGELFF

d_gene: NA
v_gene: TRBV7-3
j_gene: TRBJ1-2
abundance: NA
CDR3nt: TGTGCCAGCAGCATGGGCCCCCCAGGGTCGACTAACTATGGCTACACCTTC
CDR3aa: CASSMGPPGSTNYGYTF

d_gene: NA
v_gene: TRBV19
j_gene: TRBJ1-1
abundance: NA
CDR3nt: TGTGCCAGTAGTATACCCCACGGTATAACTACCACTGAAGCTTTCTTT
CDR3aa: CASSIPHGITTTEAFF

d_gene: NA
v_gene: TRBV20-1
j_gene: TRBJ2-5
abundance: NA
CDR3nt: TGCAGTGCTGGGCCAGGGGAGACCCAGTACTTC
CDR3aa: CSAGPGETQYF

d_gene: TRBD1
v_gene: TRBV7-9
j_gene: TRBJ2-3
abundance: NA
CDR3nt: TGTGCCAGCAGCTCCCAGGGGGCTCGCACAGATACGCAGTATTTT
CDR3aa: CASSSQGARTDTQYF

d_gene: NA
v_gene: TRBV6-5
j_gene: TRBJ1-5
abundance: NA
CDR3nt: TGTGCCAGCAGTTACTCGGCAGTGAATCAGCCCCAGCATTTT
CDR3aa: CASSYSAVNQPQHF

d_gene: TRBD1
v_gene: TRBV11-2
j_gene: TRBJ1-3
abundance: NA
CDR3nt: TGTGCCAGCAGCCACGTTCTGGGGTGGACAGGGCCCTCTGGAAACACCATATATTTT
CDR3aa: CASSHVLGWTGPSGNTIYF

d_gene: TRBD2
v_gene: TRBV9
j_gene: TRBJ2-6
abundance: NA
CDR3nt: TGTGCCAGCAGCGTAGCTACGGGGAGCGGGGGGCACTCTGGGGCCAACGTCCTGACTTTC
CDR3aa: CASSVATGSGGHSGANVLTF

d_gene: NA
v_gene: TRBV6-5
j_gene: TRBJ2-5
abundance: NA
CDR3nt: TGTGCCAGCAGAGATGGGGGGTCTCAAGAGACCCAGTACTTC
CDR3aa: CASRDGGSQETQYF

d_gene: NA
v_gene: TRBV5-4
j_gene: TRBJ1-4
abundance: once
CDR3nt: TGTGCCAGCAGCTTGGCAGCCGCTAATGAAAAACTGTTTTTT
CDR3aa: CASSLAAANEKLFF

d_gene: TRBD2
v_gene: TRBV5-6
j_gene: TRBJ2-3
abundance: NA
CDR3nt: TGTGCCAGCAGCTCAGCGGGGGGGTTGGATACGCAGTATTTT
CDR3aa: CASSSAGGLDTQYF

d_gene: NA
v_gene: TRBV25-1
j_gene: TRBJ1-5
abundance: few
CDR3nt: TGTGCCAGCAGCGACTTACGGGGGCCCCAGCATTTT
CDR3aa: CASSDLRGPQHF

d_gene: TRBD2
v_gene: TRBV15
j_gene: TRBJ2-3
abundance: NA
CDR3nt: TGTGCCACCAGCAGAGGCGGGGGGGTGGCAGATACGCAGTATTTT
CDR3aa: CATSRGGGVADTQYF

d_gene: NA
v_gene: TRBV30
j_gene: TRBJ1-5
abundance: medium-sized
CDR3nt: TGTGCCTGGAGAGCCGGGACAAACAACAATCAGCCCCAGCATTTT
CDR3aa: CAWRAGTNNNQPQHF

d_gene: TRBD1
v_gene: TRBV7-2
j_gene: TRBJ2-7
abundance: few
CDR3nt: TGTGCCAGCAGCAGGACAGGGCCCTACGAGCAGTACTTC
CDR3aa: CASSRTGPYEQYF